This T cell receptor beta chain was sequenced during a study of T cells in localized non-small cell lung cancer (dated by TCRdb to between 2020 and 2021). Concerning the study at large: Comparing tumors with uninvolved tumor-adjacent lungs, the study looked at the T cell repertoires of approximately 250 patients with early-stage NSCLC. The cohort was made up of around 240 treatment-naive NSCLC patients whose localized lung tumors had been resected. A mean age of approximately 70 years was recorded for the NSCLC patients, of whom around 140 were male and about 100 were female.

Based on the germline V gene (reference sequence), the CDR1 and CDR2 sequences are SGHKS and YYEKEE. Trimming accounts for 6 bases at V and 7 bases at J, while the number of junction bases matched to no gene is 4. CDR3 length: 12 amino acids, cysteine to phenylalanine. Of the read, only the CDR3 DNA is kept; its 36 bases are in frame from base 1. In the case of this clone: Its antigen has not been determined. Base qualities are not recorded, but no much larger clone differs from it by a single base.

Paper-wide results and their limitations: Higher T cell density in blood was associated with longer overall survival, whereas higher clonality in adjacent lung was associated with shorter survival. Uninvolved tumor-adjacent lung showed the highest T cell clonality, higher than tumor, which suggests more focused antigenic responses in the uninvolved tumor-adjacent lung. A median of roughly 60 of the top 100 tumor clones turned up in the paired uninvolved adjacent lung, and some 27 of those clones also ranked among the top 100 of that same adjacent lung. Because the study design was exploratory, TCR variables were selected using unadjusted p-values without false-discovery rate correction. Multi-region tumor sequencing was not performed, so intratumor heterogeneity could not be excluded.

TCR beta CDR3 regions were sequenced from DNA using the immunoSEQ Assay. On the authors' methods: To compute T cell density, TCR beta template counts were normalized to usable DNA, which was estimated by amplifying housekeeping genes. Richness was estimated using the preseqR package, with extrapolation to 400,000 templates for PBMC samples and to 120,000 templates for tissue samples. Clonality was defined by subtracting Pielou's evenness from one. Differential abundance testing on productive amino-acid clonotypes, with a minimum total count of 5 and an alpha of 0.1, was used to identify tissue-enriched TCRs. The Jaccard Index and the Morisita Overlap Index were used to measure how much the repertoires overlapped between compartments. GLIPH clustered TCR beta CDR3s with public tetramer-defined viral CDR3s; viral motifs required at least three viral sequences plus V-gene enrichment. In TCRdb, the immuneACCESS table is reduced to in-frame sequences with V and J assigned. These tables do not hold every clone; where another copy was compared, an unresolved V gene accounts for under half, and the others remain unexplained. V and J calls and clone size come straight from that table; D and trimming were deduced from the DNA. The sample table shows some 55,000 clones, and around four fifths are seen once. Around 20% of the sample is in the top ten clones.

At diagnosis, peripheral blood, uninvolved tumor-adjacent lung and tumor were collected and were preserved as a mix of fresh-frozen and FFPE material. For TCR repertoire profiling, blood samples were analyzed as peripheral blood mononuclear cells. Recombination connected TRBV5-5 to TRBJ2-1; 7 middle bases align to TRBD2. This TCR was recovered from a female donor at least 60 years old with stage II squamous cell lung carcinoma. The specimen was peripheral blood, collected before any cancer treatment. The CDR3 has the sequence CASMGGRNEQFF. In nucleotides, the sequence is TGTGCCAGCATGGGAGGGAGGAATGAGCAGTTCTTC.